Listed below are T cell receptor beta chains from one sample, sequenced in a study of T cells in Graves' hyperthyroidism and ophthalmopathy. TCRdb reprocessed the multiplex PCR reads with MiXCR, giving one entry per CDR3 protein. This table has over 700,000 distinct CDR3 sequences, roughly 32% appearing once. Sequenced: blood. The source of these receptors is a woman in her 40s with Graves' hyperthyroidism. The CDR3 runs from the conserved cysteine through the conserved F or W.

V	J	CDR3
TRBV10-1	TRBJ2-2	CANRESSSNTGELFF
TRBV20-1	TRBJ1-5	CSARNSNQPQHF
TRBV10-2	TRBJ2-7	CASTFRQDEQYF
TRBV29-1	TRBJ1-2	CGVRAGALVGYTF
TRBV6-5	TRBJ1-1	CASSFLRQGNTEAFF
TRBV2	TRBJ1-2	CASSYTGPFYNYGYTF
TRBV10-3	TRBJ1-2	CAISRTGGDGYTF
TRBV6-6	TRBJ1-5	CASSFRPNPSISNQPQHF
TRBV24-1	TRBJ2-2	CATSDSGQLLITGELFF
TRBV11-2	TRBJ2-2	CASSLGLAGELFF
TRBV7-9	TRBJ1-1	CASSPYGGPMNTEAFF
TRBV6-5	TRBJ1-5	CASSFGQGGNQPQHF
TRBV12-3/TRBV12-4	TRBJ2-7	CASRLTQGAKNEQYF
TRBV4-3	TRBJ1-3	CASSQGPFGGLSGNTIYF
TRBV5-1	TRBJ2-5	CASSLVGPDWDF
TRBV2	NA	CASSKRDEQFF